This TCR beta chain is from a study of T cells in Graves' hyperthyroidism and ophthalmopathy. Study outcomes and limitations: Ophthalmopathy cases were set apart from stable hyperthyroidism by a 13 V-J model.

There were TCR beta CDR3 regions amplified from RNA transcripts. A set of HTBI primers served as the primers for a first-round RT-PCR of the TCR CDR3. TCRdb re-called the multiplex PCR reads through MiXCR, storing one row per CDR3 protein. The sample has about 380,000 distinct CDR3 sequences, about 15% seen once. This clonotype was seen ten or more times. No antigen is known for it. Absence of ophthalmopathy progression within 18 months defined stable Graves' hyperthyroidism. The study enrolled patients aged 18 to 65 with newly diagnosed hyperthyroidism of under 2 months' duration. Reasons for excluding patients were uncontrolled infection, other autoimmune disease, pregnancy or lactation. This TCR came from a woman aged 60-75 years with Graves' hyperthyroidism. The sequencing input was blood.

CDR3 in amino acids: CASSLGGAENTEAFF. Here the CDR3 DNA reads TGTGCCAGCAGCTTGGGGGGGGCCGAGAACACTGAAGCTTTCTTT. The chain has TRBV5-8 and TRBJ1-1, with TRBD1 as a possible D gene (6 bases). The CDR3 sequence is 15 residues long. The germline gives CDR1 SGHTS, CDR2 YDEGEE. V shed 0 bases and J shed 1 base, with 10 bases lying between them.